Below, one TCR beta chain is given with its context. The antigen remains undetermined. One junction end does not reproduce the germline sequence, and a read error may be involved. CDR3 size: 11 residues. The V gene's germline CDR1 is MNHNY and CDR2 SVGAGI (reference sequence). Starting from about 0.5 ug of total RNA, TCR beta cDNA was produced with a primer in the constant region. Three nested multiplex PCR rounds, a slightly modified ARM-PCR method, built the TCR beta libraries. Two initial PCR rounds of about 10 cycles each paired TRBV1-TRBV30 forward primers with a C-beta reverse primer. TCRdb fed the multiplex PCR reads into MiXCR, producing one record per CDR3 protein. Among around 120,000 distinct CDR3 sequences listed, around 70% were seen once. The tissue used was unsorted bulk material of about 17-33 mg. RNA and DNA were co-extracted from it with the AllPrep DNA/RNA mini kit. The sample is drawn from a study of tumor-infiltrating lymphocytes in primary liver carcinoma. As for the study in general: The study enrolled male and female patients aged 30 to 69 years. Notes on the study in general: Less overlap was seen in tumor-adjacent and tumor-blood pairs than in tumor region pairs.

The rearrangement links TRBV6-6 to TRBJ2-5; D is ambiguous. Sequencing was performed on tumor-adjacent normal liver tissue. This clonotype originated in an older woman with primary liver carcinoma and hepatitis B virus infection. The chain's CDR3 is CDSSVTVHQYF. The DNA of the CDR3 is TGTGACAGCAGTGTAACGGTTCACCAGTACTTC.